The present T cell receptor beta chain was sequenced within a study of T cell responses to AZD1222 COVID-19 vaccine. Study outcomes and limitations: Reports indicate that nearly half of spike-specific TCRs are directed at unmutated variant regions. Seropositive AZD1222 recipients at baseline numbered only five or six.

The table came from immunoSEQ multiplex PCR; TCRdb's copy has only in-frame clones and leaves some out. The sample holds tens of thousands of clones, 87% seen once. This clone was detected only once. Its target is unknown. Pooling of second doses given at about 4 or about 12 weeks was done. The V gene's germline CDR1 is SNHLY and CDR2 FYNNEI. The CDR3 is 14 residues long. V lost 1 base, J lost 2 bases, and 1 base stayed unmatched. Sample: peripheral blood, taken 28 days after the second AZD1222 dose. This TCR was sampled from an adult who received the AZD1222 COVID-19 vaccine. The J gene is TRBJ2-5, the V gene TRBV2, with TRBD2 matching 7 bases. This CDR3 is CASSEGDYQETQYF. CDR3 nucleotides: TGTGCCAGCAGTGAAGGGGACTATCAAGAGACCCAGTACTTC.